This is a list of T cell receptor beta chains from one sample in a study of blood T cell repertoires in COVID-19. Profiled with immunoSEQ multiplex PCR; TCRdb holds only in-frame clones, not every one. The data contain tens of thousands of clones, around 83% of them singletons. The specimen was peripheral blood. The receptors originated from a man in his 70s with acute or convalescent COVID-19. Both conserved end residues are part of each CDR3.

cdr3_aa: CASSYSGTYFQGGYTF
v_call: TRBV6-5
j_call: TRBJ1-2

cdr3_aa: CASSQVGQGLSNYGYTF
v_call: TRBV3-1/TRBV3-2
j_call: TRBJ1-2

cdr3_aa: CASSQGYYGYTF
v_call: TRBV19
j_call: TRBJ1-2

cdr3_aa: CASSAQGDSPLHF
v_call: TRBV7-3
j_call: TRBJ1-6

cdr3_aa: CASSSGLAGSYNEQFF
v_call: TRBV27
j_call: TRBJ2-1

cdr3_aa: CASSLETGRPYEQYF
v_call: TRBV7-8
j_call: TRBJ2-7

cdr3_aa: CATSSGTGGTTGELFF
v_call: TRBV24-1
j_call: TRBJ2-2

cdr3_aa: CASSLGAPSGELFF
v_call: TRBV7-6
j_call: TRBJ2-2

cdr3_aa: CASSWAGEPEKLFF
v_call: TRBV5-4
j_call: TRBJ1-4

cdr3_aa: CAWSAETSGSREQYF
v_call: TRBV30
j_call: TRBJ2-7

cdr3_aa: CASSTGLADGNEQFF
v_call: TRBV6-6
j_call: TRBJ2-1

cdr3_aa: CASSQEASGLQETQYF
v_call: TRBV14
j_call: TRBJ2-5

cdr3_aa: CASSDSGNQPQHF
v_call: TRBV10-1
j_call: TRBJ1-5

cdr3_aa: CASSHLYF
v_call: TRBV3-1/TRBV3-2
j_call: TRBJ1-3

cdr3_aa: CASSSEALGGTEAFF
v_call: TRBV19
j_call: TRBJ1-1

cdr3_aa: CAWALAGLYEQYF
v_call: TRBV30
j_call: TRBJ2-7

cdr3_aa: CASSDPPGQPQHF
v_call: TRBV2
j_call: TRBJ1-5

cdr3_aa: CSASDWGGELTDTQYF
v_call: TRBV20-1
j_call: TRBJ2-3

cdr3_aa: CASSEMTGANTEAFF
v_call: TRBV19
j_call: TRBJ1-1

cdr3_aa: CASSDSMGPHMKQYF
v_call: TRBV6-1
j_call: TRBJ2-7

cdr3_aa: CASSPRAGVEQGNEQFF
v_call: TRBV7-9
j_call: TRBJ2-1

cdr3_aa: CASRHGQREVGTDTQYF
v_call: TRBV7-2
j_call: TRBJ2-3

cdr3_aa: CSVGGQGPHEQYF
v_call: TRBV29-1
j_call: TRBJ2-7

cdr3_aa: CASSQDYSEAFF
v_call: TRBV3-1/TRBV3-2
j_call: TRBJ1-1

cdr3_aa: CASSPVGGSGNTIYF
v_call: TRBV28
j_call: TRBJ1-3

cdr3_aa: CASRTGATPYEQYF
v_call: TRBV5-1
j_call: TRBJ2-7

cdr3_aa: CASAEWDRLSGNTIYF
v_call: TRBV12-5
j_call: TRBJ1-3

cdr3_aa: CAWGMNTEAFF
v_call: TRBV30
j_call: TRBJ1-1

cdr3_aa: CATEFEGDTEAFF
v_call: TRBV12-3/TRBV12-4
j_call: TRBJ1-1

cdr3_aa: CASSWTDDRNQPQHF
v_call: TRBV28
j_call: TRBJ1-5

cdr3_aa: CASSQLAGGSTDTQYF
v_call: TRBV3-1/TRBV3-2
j_call: TRBJ2-3

cdr3_aa: CASSARGTDTEAFF
v_call: TRBV6-5
j_call: TRBJ1-1

cdr3_aa: CASSPTQSSYEQYF
v_call: TRBV5-1
j_call: TRBJ2-7

cdr3_aa: CASSWGQAFLLNTGELFF
v_call: TRBV12-1
j_call: TRBJ2-2

cdr3_aa: CAIGTSDSTDTQYF
v_call: TRBV10-3
j_call: TRBJ2-3

cdr3_aa: CASALAGNEQFF
v_call: TRBV12-3/TRBV12-4
j_call: TRBJ2-1

cdr3_aa: CATSDRGAGQGDTQYF
v_call: TRBV24-1
j_call: TRBJ2-3